This T cell receptor beta chain came from a study of identifying expanded T cells in peripheral blood. The V and J ends lost 2 bases and 5 bases, in that order; junction bases with no gene match: 8. Germline V CDR1 and CDR2: MDHEN, SYDVKM. This CDR3 is built from 16 residues. Assay: immunoSEQ multiplex PCR; the TCRdb copy retains only in-frame clones and omits some. This table has about 110,000 clones, 88% appearing once. The source of this sequence is a person aged 18 to 75 in good health. Material: blood. The V call is TRBV28, the J call TRBJ2-3, with 9 nucleotides matching TRBD1. The CDR3 bases are TGTGCCAGCAGTTTAAAGGACAGGGGTAGTATAGATACGCAGTATTTT. This sequence encodes CASSLKDRGSIDTQYF.